The 8 T cell receptor beta chains listed next were all sequenced from one sample in a study of T-cell reconstitution after alpha-beta-depleted transplantation in children (dated by TCRdb to 2016 to 2017). Library prep was done by PCR. Sequencing was carried out with an Illumina HiSeq 2500. TCR libraries were prepared with molecular barcoding, using unique molecular identifiers to normalize TCRbeta repertoire quantification. TCRdb redid the processing of the public reads, applying fastp at Q25 and MiXCR, and retained in-frame beta chains. A single entry per CDR3 protein holds the most common genes and DNA from its merged rows. This sample has 490,000 or so distinct CDR3 sequences in its table, and around an eighth of those were observed once. The ten largest clones capture about 5.6% of the sample. The starting material was PBMCs from the stem cell graft donor, obtained from the stem cell graft. These receptors were taken from a human donor who donated a stem cell graft to a child with combined immunodeficiency.

This clonotype has more than one count but fewer than ten. The chain recombines TRBV7-2 with TRBJ2-3; the D gene is possibly TRBD1 (5 bases). Trimming shortened V by 2 bases and J by 6 bases, and 15 bases separated the two germline ends. The germline V gene encodes CDR1 SGHTA and CDR2 FQGNSA. The CDR3 totals 15 residues. Here the CDR3 DNA reads TGTGCCAGCAGCTTAAAGCTCTTTGGGGCGGATACGCAGTATTTT. This translates into CASSLKLFGADTQYF.

This clonotype was observed a handful of times. V usage is TRBV29-1 and J usage is TRBJ2-3; 8 bases match TRBD2. Germline CDR1 reads SQVTM; CDR2 reads ANQGSEA. This CDR3 is 15 amino acids long. With V trimmed by 6 bases and J by 2 bases, 10 bases remained unmatched. The CDR3: CSVERTSGNTDTQYF. The CDR3 DNA reads TGCAGCGTCGAGCGCACTAGCGGCAACACAGATACGCAGTATTTT.

This clonotype was counted only a few times. This sequence joins TRBV2 and TRBJ2-5; 9 nucleotides align to TRBD2. The CDR3 consists of 15 residues. Germline V gene lookup returns CDR1 SNHLY and CDR2 FYNNEI. J was trimmed by 5 bases and V by 0 bases; bases with no gene match: 4. DNA of the CDR3: TGTGCCAGCAGTGAAGCGCGGGGGGGCGTGGAGACCCAGTACTTC. Its translation is CASSEARGGVETQYF.

The chain is built from TRBV27 and TRBJ1-1, with 9 bases identical to TRBD1. There are 20 residues in the CDR3. V gave up 6 bases and J gave up 1 base; unmatched junction bases: 21. Germline V gene sequence: CDR1 MNHEY, CDR2 SMNVEV (reference sequence). The CDR3 protein is CASRRAPSGQGSRRNTEAFF. The CDR3 DNA reads as TGTGCCAGCAGGCGCGCACCCAGCGGACAGGGGTCACGGCGGAACACTGAAGCTTTCTTT.

This chain uses TRBV7-2 with TRBJ2-3; 8 bases map to TRBD2. Germline CDR1 reads SGHTA; CDR2 reads FQGNSA. CDR3 length: 16 amino acids. V shed 7 bases and J 8 bases; nucleotides not matched to a gene: 17. CDR3 coding DNA: TGTGCCAGCACCCGACCCGGGGGGGCCAGCTCGCGTACGCAGTATTTT. Protein product: CASTRPGGASSRTQYF.

This clonotype was found a few times. V usage is TRBV7-9 and J usage is TRBJ2-5; D remains unclear. The CDR3 is 13 amino acids. V lost 1 base to trimming and J lost 1 base, with 4 bases between them. Germline lookup yields CDR1 SEHNR and CDR2 FQNEAQ (reference sequence). The CDR3 is CASSLEGQETQYF. CDR3 nucleotides: TGTGCCAGCAGCTTAGAAGGCCAAGAGACCCAGTACTTC.

Ten or more counts support this clonotype. The chain couples TRBV28 to TRBJ2-1; D is perhaps TRBD1 (6 bases). This CDR3 has 15 residues. In germline, CDR1 is MDHEN, CDR2 SYDVKM. V lost 6 bases, J lost 4 bases, and 16 bases lay in between. The DNA of the CDR3 is TGTGCCAGCAGCCCGTCCGGGACAACTTACAATGAGCAGTTCTTC. The encoded protein is CASSPSGTTYNEQFF.

The chain joins TRBV5-1 to TRBJ2-7, with 9 nucleotides matching TRBD2. J was trimmed by 4 bases and V by 4 bases; bases with no gene match: 6. The CDR3 totals 14 residues. CDR1 and CDR2 from the germline V gene are SGHRS and YFSETQ. The CDR3 spells CASSPEAGGYEQYF. In nucleotides, the CDR3 is TGCGCCAGCAGCCCGGAAGCGGGGGGATACGAGCAGTACTTC.